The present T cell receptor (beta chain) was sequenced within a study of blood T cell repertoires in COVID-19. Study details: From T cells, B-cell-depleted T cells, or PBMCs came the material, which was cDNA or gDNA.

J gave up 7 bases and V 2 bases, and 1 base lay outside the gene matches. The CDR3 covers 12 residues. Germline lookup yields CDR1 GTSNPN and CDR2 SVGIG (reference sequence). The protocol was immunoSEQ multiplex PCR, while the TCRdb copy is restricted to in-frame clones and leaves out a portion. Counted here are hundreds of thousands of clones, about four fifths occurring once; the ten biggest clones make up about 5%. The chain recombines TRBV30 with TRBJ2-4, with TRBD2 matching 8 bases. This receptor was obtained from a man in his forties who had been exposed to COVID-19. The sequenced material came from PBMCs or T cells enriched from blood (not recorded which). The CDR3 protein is CAWSSGSNIQYF. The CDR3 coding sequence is TGTGCCTGGAGTAGCGGGAGTAACATTCAGTACTTC.